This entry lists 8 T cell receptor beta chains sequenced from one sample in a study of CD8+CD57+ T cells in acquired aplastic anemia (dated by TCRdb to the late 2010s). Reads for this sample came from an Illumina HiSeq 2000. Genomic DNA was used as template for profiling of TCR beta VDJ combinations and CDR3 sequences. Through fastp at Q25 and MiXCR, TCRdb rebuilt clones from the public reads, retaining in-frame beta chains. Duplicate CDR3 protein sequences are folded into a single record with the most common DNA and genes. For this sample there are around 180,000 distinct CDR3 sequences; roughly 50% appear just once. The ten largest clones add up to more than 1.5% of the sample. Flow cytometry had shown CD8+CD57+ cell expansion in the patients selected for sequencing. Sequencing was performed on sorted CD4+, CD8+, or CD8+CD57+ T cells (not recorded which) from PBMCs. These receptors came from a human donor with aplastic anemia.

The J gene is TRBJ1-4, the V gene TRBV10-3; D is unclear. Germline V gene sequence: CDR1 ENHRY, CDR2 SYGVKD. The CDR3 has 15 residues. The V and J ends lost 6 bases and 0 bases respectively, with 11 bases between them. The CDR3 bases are TGTGCCATCAGGGACGCCACCGCAACTAATGAAAAACTGTTTTTT. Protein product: CAIRDATATNEKLFF.

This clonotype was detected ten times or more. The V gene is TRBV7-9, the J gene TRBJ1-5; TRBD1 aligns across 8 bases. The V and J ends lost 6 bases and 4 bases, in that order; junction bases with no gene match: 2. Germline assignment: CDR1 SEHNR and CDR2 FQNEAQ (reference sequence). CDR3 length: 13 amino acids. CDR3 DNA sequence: TGTGCCAGCAGTCGACAGGGGAATCAGCCCCAGCATTTT. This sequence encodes CASSRQGNQPQHF.

The DNA for the CDR3 is TGCAGTGCCTTCAGACCGGGACAGGGGACTTACGAGCAGTACTTC. The encoded protein is CSAFRPGQGTYEQYF. The chain couples TRBV20-1 to TRBJ2-7; 10 bases line up with TRBD1. The CDR3 sequence is 15 residues long. After removal of 6 bases from V and 4 bases from J, the junction contained 12 bases not matched to a gene. Germline CDR1 and CDR2: DFQATT and SNEGSKA (reference sequence).

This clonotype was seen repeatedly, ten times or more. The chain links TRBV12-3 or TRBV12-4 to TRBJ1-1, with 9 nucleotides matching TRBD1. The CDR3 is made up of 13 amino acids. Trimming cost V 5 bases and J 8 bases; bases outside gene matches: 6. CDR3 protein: CASSVSGTGEAFF. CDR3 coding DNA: TGTGCCAGCAGTGTCTCCGGGACAGGGGAAGCTTTCTTT.

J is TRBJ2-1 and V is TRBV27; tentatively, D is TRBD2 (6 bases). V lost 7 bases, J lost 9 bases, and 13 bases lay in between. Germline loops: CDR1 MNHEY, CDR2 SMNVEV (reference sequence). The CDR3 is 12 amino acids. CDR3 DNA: TGTGCCAGCACCAATAGCGGATCTGAGCAGTTCTTC. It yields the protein CASTNSGSEQFF.

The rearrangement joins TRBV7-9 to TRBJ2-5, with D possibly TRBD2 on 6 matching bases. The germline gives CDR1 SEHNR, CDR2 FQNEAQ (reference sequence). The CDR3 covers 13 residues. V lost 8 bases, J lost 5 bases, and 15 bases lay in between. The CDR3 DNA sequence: TGTGCCAGCCGCTCTGGACTATTGGAGACCCAGTACTTC. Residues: CASRSGLLETQYF.

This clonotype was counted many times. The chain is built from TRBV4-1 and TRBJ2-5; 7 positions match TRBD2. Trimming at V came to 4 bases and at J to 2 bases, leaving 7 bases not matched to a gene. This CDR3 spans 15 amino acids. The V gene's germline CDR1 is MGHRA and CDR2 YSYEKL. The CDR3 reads CASSPLGLPQETQYF. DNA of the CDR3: TGCGCCAGCAGCCCACTGGGACTACCGCAAGAGACCCAGTACTTC.

The CDR3: CATSDSGPYSGNTIYF. The CDR3 DNA reads TGTGCCACCAGTGATTCGGGGCCTTACTCTGGAAACACCATATATTTT. This sequence joins TRBV24-1 and TRBJ1-3, with a weak D call TRBD1 (5 bases). The CDR3 is 16 amino acids. The V gene lost 2 bases and the J gene lost 0 bases, with 10 bases spanning the gap. Germline V gives CDR1 KGHDR, CDR2 SFDVKD.